Listed here are 10 T cell receptor beta chains from one sample, sequenced in a study of liver allograft versus peripheral blood T cells. Study-wide background: T cell receptor repertoires in transplanted livers were compared with those in recipients' peripheral blood.

TCRdb reprocessed the reads with MiXCR, giving one entry per CDR3 protein. The repertoire consists of some 10,000 distinct CDR3 sequences, with approximately 18% occurring once and the leading ten covering roughly 1.1%. The source is a human patient who had a liver transplant. Some of the T cells might come from the graft donor.

This clonotype was seen more than once but under ten times. The CDR3 region is CASSSEIRGQDFF. The CDR3 coding sequence is TGTGCCAGCAGCTCGGAGATTAGGGGGCAGGACTTCTTC. V and J are TRBV7-2 and TRBJ2-1; 7 bases are shared with TRBD1. The germline CDR1 and CDR2 sequences are SGHTA and FQGNSA. Trimming cost V 4 bases and J 16 bases; bases outside gene matches: 13. The CDR3 totals 13 residues.

This clonotype showed up many times. J is TRBJ1-1 and V is TRBV27; a possible D gene is TRBD1 (5 bases). Germline lookup yields CDR1 MNHEY and CDR2 SMNVEV (reference sequence). This CDR3 contains 15 residues. V gave up 5 bases and J gave up 4 bases, with 17 bases separating them. The CDR3 DNA sequence: TGTGCCAGCAGTGTCGAAGGGACGGCCTTCACTGAAGCTTTCTTT. Translation: CASSVEGTAFTEAFF.

This rearrangement joins TRBV20-1 to TRBJ1-1; D not resolved. Germline V gene data show CDR1 as DFQATT and CDR2 as SNEGSKA (reference sequence). The CDR3 runs to 13 residues. Trimming removed 0 bases from V and 2 bases from J, with 7 bases in between. CDR3 nucleotides: TGCAGTGCTAGAGAAGACCCCAACACTGAAGCTTTCTTT. It translates to CSAREDPNTEAFF.

A few counts support this clonotype. The chain couples TRBV20-1 to TRBJ1-4; 7 positions agree with TRBD1. The CDR3 covers 13 residues. V dropped 2 bases and J dropped 8; count of bases not matched to a gene: 5. From germline, CDR1 is DFQATT and CDR2 SNEGSKA (reference sequence). The CDR3 DNA reads TGCAGTGCTAGACCGGGACAGCTAGAAAAACTGTTTTTT. Translation: CSARPGQLEKLFF.

CDR3 in DNA: TGTGCCAGCAGCCAAGGGGGCCTTGGCAACTATGGCTACACCTTC. This gives the protein CASSQGGLGNYGYTF. This rearrangement joins TRBV9 to TRBJ1-2; 7 bases are shared with TRBD1. Germline CDR1 is SGDLS and CDR2 is YYNGEE. CDR3 length equals 15 residues. V lost 4 bases, J lost 2 bases, and 8 bases stayed unmatched. Based on the CDR3 plus reference TRBV9 and TRBJ1-2, the full variable domain is DSGVTQTPKHLITATGQRVTLRCSPRSGDLSVYWYQQSLDQGLQFLIQYYNGEERAKGNILERFSAQQFPDLHSELNLSSLELGDSALYFCASSQGGLGNYGYTFGSGTRLTVV.

The sample holds many counts of this clonotype. This chain connects TRBV10-3 to TRBJ1-3; possibly TRBD1 for D (5 bases). CDR1 is ENHRY, CDR2 SYGVKD, per germline. This CDR3 is built from 13 residues. Deletions cut 10 bases from V and 4 bases from J, with 14 bases between. CDR3 loop: CASRQLSGNTIYF. CDR3 DNA sequence: TGTGCCAGCAGACAGTTGTCGGGAAACACCATATATTTT.

Many counts were recorded for this clonotype. The V gene is TRBV11-1, the J gene TRBJ2-7, with D possibly TRBD2 on 5 matching bases. Trimming pared 8 bases from V and 5 bases from J, leaving 19 bases between. Germline V lookup: CDR1 SGHAT, CDR2 FQDESV (reference sequence). This CDR3 has 14 amino acids. The CDR3 DNA sequence: TGTGCCAGCGGACGCGAGGGAATGATCCACGAGCAGTACTTC. Its protein is CASGREGMIHEQYF.

This clonotype has ten or more counts. The rearrangement uses TRBV5-4 and TRBJ1-2; no clear D. Trimming took 0 bases from V and 4 from J, leaving 7 bases between them. The CDR3 sequence is 13 residues long. Germline V lookup: CDR1 SGHNT, CDR2 YYREEE (reference sequence). Here the CDR3 reads CASSLDSSYGYTF. The CDR3, as DNA: TGTGCCAGCAGCTTGGACAGTTCCTATGGCTACACCTTC. The whole variable domain, remainder taken from reference TRBV5-4 and TRBJ1-2, is ETGVTQSPTHLIKTRGQQVTLRCSSQSGHNTVSWYQQALGQGPQFIFQYYREEENGRGNFPPRFSGLQFPNYSSELNVNALELDDSALYLCASSLDSSYGYTFGSGTRLTVV.

By share, this clonotype ranks as medium-sized (0.01 to 0.1%). The genes are TRBV29-1 and TRBJ1-5; 9 nucleotides match TRBD1. V was clipped by 5 bases and J by 8 bases; unmatched bases: 10. CDR1 and CDR2 (germline): SQVTM, ANQGSEA. There are 14 residues in the CDR3. The CDR3 DNA reads TGCAGCGTTTCTTCCGGGACAGGGAGGAAGCCCCAGCATTTT. Residues: CSVSSGTGRKPQHF.

The genes are TRBV20-1 and TRBJ2-3; D remains ambiguous. The germline V and J ends were trimmed by 6 bases and 6 bases, with 7 bases remaining between them. The CDR3 spans 10 residues. CDR1 DFQATT and CDR2 SNEGSKA come from the germline V gene (reference sequence). The CDR3 region is CSARRDTQYF. CDR3 nucleotide sequence: TGCAGTGCCAGACGGGATACGCAGTATTTT.